The 32 T cell receptor beta chains below were found in one sample sequenced in a study of cytomegalovirus exposure and HLA in healthy donors. Primers for the PCR totalled 60 Vbeta and 13 Jbeta. The data were produced by immunoSEQ multiplex PCR, yet TCRdb's version contains in-frame clones alone and is incomplete. The table lists about 170,000 clones, approximately 77% of them singletons. The sequenced sample consisted of PBMCs. These TCRs come from a male donor in good health and CMV-seronegative.

The chain is built from TRBV10-3 and TRBJ2-1, with a possible D match to TRBD1 (5 bases). The V end lost 11 bases, the J end lost 6 bases, and 14 bases lay between the germline ends. This CDR3 is built from 12 residues. Germline CDR1 ENHRY, CDR2 SYGVKD. CDR3 in DNA: TGTGCCGCCGAGACAGAATTCAATGAGCAGTTCTTC. This codes for CAAETEFNEQFF.

The rearrangement links TRBV7-3 to TRBJ2-5, with 8 bases that match TRBD2. The V gene end was trimmed by 5 bases and the J gene end by 1 base; junction bases not matched to a gene: 9. Germline loops: CDR1 SGHTA, CDR2 FQGTGA. The CDR3 has 16 residues. The CDR3 DNA reads TGTGCCAGCAGCCAAGCTCCCGGGGGGGGCCAAGAGACCCAGTACTTC. This translates into CASSQAPGGGQETQYF.

CDR3 sequence: CASSDREVQPQHF. CDR3 bases: TGTGCCAGCAGTGATAGGGAGGTTCAGCCCCAGCATTTT. V usage is TRBV2 and J usage is TRBJ1-5; D call uncertain. V was clipped by 3 bases and J by 6 bases, with 9 bases between them. The CDR3 extends over 13 amino acids. CDR1 is SNHLY and CDR2 is FYNNEI in the germline V gene.

This chain connects TRBV18 to TRBJ2-5; 8 bases line up with TRBD1. CDR3 length: 14 residues. V gave up 6 bases and J gave up 5 bases; unmatched junction bases: 8. Germline V CDR1 and CDR2: KGHSH, LQKENI. CDR3 residues: CASSPGQGYETQYF. The CDR3 DNA is TGTGCCAGCTCCCCCGGACAGGGTTATGAGACCCAGTACTTC.

The V gene is TRBV6-5, the J gene TRBJ1-5; a possible D gene is TRBD1 (6 bases). In germline, CDR1 is MNHEY, CDR2 SVGAGI. The V and J ends lost 5 bases and 3 bases respectively, with 14 bases between them. CDR3 length equals 15 residues. The CDR3 sequence is CASSLIQGHNQPQHF. CDR3 sequence (DNA): TGTGCCAGCAGTCTAATACAGGGACACAATCAGCCCCAGCATTTT.

The CDR3 spells CASSPRPGGNEKLFF. The CDR3 DNA reads as TGTGCCAGCAGTCCCAGACCCGGAGGGAATGAAAAACTGTTTTTT. The chain links TRBV6-5 to TRBJ1-4; D unresolved. The CDR3 covers 15 residues. Germline loops: CDR1 MNHEY, CDR2 SVGAGI. Trimming took off 5 bases at V and 5 bases at J, with 15 bases between the two ends.

The rearrangement links TRBV6-6 to TRBJ1-5; perhaps TRBD1 as D (6 bases). This CDR3 is built from 15 residues. Trimming took off 6 bases at V and 3 bases at J, with 15 bases between the two ends. Germline V gene lookup returns CDR1 MNHNY and CDR2 SVGAGI (reference sequence). Here the CDR3 reads CASSPRGGYNQPQHF. CDR3 bases: TGTGCCAGCAGCCCACGGGGGGGCTACAATCAGCCCCAGCATTTT.

This chain uses TRBV4-1 with TRBJ1-1; 7 bases line up with TRBD1. V shed 3 bases and J 4 bases; nucleotides not matched to a gene: 8. Germline assignment: CDR1 MGHRA and CDR2 YSYEKL. This CDR3 is 15 amino acids long. The CDR3 reads CASSHRQGGGTEAFF. DNA of the CDR3: TGCGCCAGCAGCCATAGGCAGGGGGGAGGCACTGAAGCTTTCTTT.

This chain uses TRBV9 with TRBJ1-6; no reliable D call. Between the trimmed V and J ends, which lost 0 bases and 10 bases, there was a span of 8 bases. Germline values: CDR1 SGDLS, CDR2 YYNGEE. CDR3 length: 13 residues. DNA for the CDR3: TGTGCCAGCAGCGTAGAGCTGGTCTCACCCCTCCACTTT. Its translation: CASSVELVSPLHF.

This chain joins TRBV18 and TRBJ2-5; 7 bases are a match to TRBD1. This CDR3 region has 15 residues. Looked up from germline, CDR1 is KGHSH and CDR2 is LQKENI. The trim removed 2 bases at V and 5 bases at J, leaving 8 bases unmatched. The CDR3 spells CASSPETGVRETQYF. CDR3 in DNA: TGTGCCAGCTCACCAGAAACAGGGGTAAGGGAGACCCAGTACTTC. Full variable domain (remainder filled in from reference TRBV18 and TRBJ2-5): NAGVMQNPRHLVRRRGQEARLRCSPMKGHSHVYWYRQLPEEGLKFMVYLQKENIIDESGMPKERFSAEFPKEGPSILRIQQVVRGDSAAYFCASSPETGVRETQYFGPGTRLLVL.

V usage is TRBV7-9 and J usage is TRBJ2-3, with D uncertain. The CDR3 is 13 amino acids. The germline V gene has CDR1 SEHNR and CDR2 FQNEAQ (reference sequence). V lost 3 bases and J 1 base, leaving 5 bases between the germline ends. CDR3 in amino acids: CASSFRGTDTQYF. DNA for the CDR3: TGTGCCAGCAGCTTTAGAGGCACAGATACGCAGTATTTT.

The chain has TRBV5-6 and TRBJ2-3, with TRBD1 as a possible D gene (6 bases). The CDR3 covers 18 residues. V was pared by 3 bases and J by 3 bases, with 23 bases between. Germline lookup yields CDR1 SGHDT and CDR2 YYEEEE. CDR3 sequence: CASSSWDMPRSRTDTQYF. The CDR3 DNA reads as TGTGCCAGCAGCTCGTGGGACATGCCACGGTCTAGGACAGATACGCAGTATTTT.

V is TRBV6-5 and J is TRBJ1-1; D is uncertain. This CDR3 comprises 14 residues. Germline CDR1 MNHEY, CDR2 SVGAGI. V dropped 8 bases and J dropped 1 base, with 14 bases sitting between them. For the CDR3, the DNA is TGTGCCAGCTCGGACTGGTCTGGGAACACTGAAGCTTTCTTT. Its translation: CASSDWSGNTEAFF.

The chain carries TRBV2 and TRBJ2-5; 11 positions agree with TRBD1. V lost 6 bases and J lost 5; bases outside the gene matches: 8. The CDR3 consists of 15 residues. Germline loops: CDR1 SNHLY, CDR2 FYNNEI. CDR3 sequence: CASSGDRGEVETQYF. The DNA of the CDR3 is TGTGCCAGCAGCGGGGACAGGGGGGAGGTGGAGACCCAGTACTTC. Filled out from reference TRBV2 and TRBJ2-5, the complete variable domain reads EPEVTQTPSHQVTQMGQEVILRCVPISNHLYFYWYRQILGQKVEFLVSFYNNEISEKSEIFDDQFSVERPDGSNFTLKIRSTKLEDSAMYFCASSGDRGEVETQYFGPGTRLLVL.

The rearrangement links TRBV2 to TRBJ1-2; D unresolved. V was shortened by 3 bases and J by 5 bases, with 13 bases between the two germline ends. The CDR3 has 14 residues. Germline CDR1 and CDR2: SNHLY and FYNNEI. The CDR3 DNA reads TGTGCCAGCAGTGAGTCGCCTCGGGATTATGGCTACACCTTC. It specifies CASSESPRDYGYTF.

The genes are TRBV6-6 and TRBJ1-3, with 7 bases lining up with TRBD1. After removal of 11 bases from V and 0 bases from J, the junction contained 10 bases not matched to a gene. Per the germline V gene, CDR1 is MNHNY and CDR2 is SVGAGI (reference sequence). The CDR3 is 15 residues long. The CDR3 sequence is CASLASGGSGNTIYF. Here the CDR3 DNA reads TGTGCCTCCCTGGCGTCAGGGGGCTCTGGAAACACCATATATTTT.

J is TRBJ2-7 and V is TRBV29-1, with 8 bases lining up with TRBD2. The V gene's germline CDR1 is SQVTM and CDR2 ANQGSEA. Trimming removed 6 bases from V and 2 bases from J; junction bases left unmatched: 9. CDR3 length: 14 residues. CDR3 nucleotides: TGCAGCGTGGTCCCGGGGGGGGCGACCTACGAGCAGTACTTC. Its protein is CSVVPGGATYEQYF.

The chain joins TRBV6-5 to TRBJ2-2; D remains unclear. The CDR3 extends over 14 amino acids. Germline assignment: CDR1 MNHEY and CDR2 SVGAGI. Deletions cut 2 bases from V and 4 bases from J, with 8 bases between. The CDR3 DNA sequence: TGTGCCAGCAGTTACGGCAGGTCCACCGGGGAGCTGTTTTTT. It is translated as CASSYGRSTGELFF.

This clone was counted between two and nine times. The V call is TRBV9, the J call TRBJ2-1; 10 bases are shared with TRBD2. The CDR3 is 15 residues long. The junction had 2 bases not matched to a gene; V was cut back by 3 bases and J by 2 bases. Germline V gene data show CDR1 as SGDLS and CDR2 as YYNGEE. As DNA, the CDR3 is TGTGCCAGCAGCGCGGGACTAGCGACCTACAATGAGCAGTTCTTC. Amino acid sequence: CASSAGLATYNEQFF.

The chain is built from TRBV14 and TRBJ2-5, with TRBD2 matching over 7 bases. This CDR3 is 15 amino acids long. V lost 4 bases, J lost 5 bases, and 10 bases stayed unmatched. Germline V lookup: CDR1 SGHDN, CDR2 FVKESK. In nucleotides, the CDR3 is TGTGCCAGCAGCCCTCGGACTAGTCAGTTTGAGACCCAGTACTTC. It is translated as CASSPRTSQFETQYF.

V usage is TRBV19 and J usage is TRBJ2-2, with 11 bases aligning to TRBD2. This CDR3 has 18 residues. Germline CDR1 is LNHDA and CDR2 is SQIVND (reference sequence). V shed 2 bases, J shed 5 bases, and the junction held 10 bases outside the gene matches. The CDR3 sequence: CASSIHPLAGGSTGELFF. The CDR3, as DNA: TGTGCCAGTAGTATACACCCCCTAGCGGGGGGTAGTACCGGGGAGCTGTTTTTT.

This clone was counted a few times. CDR3 residues: CASSPGPGGNTEAFF. DNA of the CDR3: TGTGCCAGCAGCCCCGGCCCGGGTGGGAACACTGAAGCTTTCTTT. This rearrangement joins TRBV5-6 to TRBJ1-1; D is ambiguous. The CDR3 spans 15 residues. V was pared by 4 bases and J by 1 base, with 14 bases between. Germline-derived CDR1 and CDR2 are SGHDT and YYEEEE.

The rearrangement links TRBV29-1 to TRBJ2-1; no clear D. Trimming cost V 4 bases and J 0 bases, with 4 bases left between them. Germline lookup yields CDR1 SQVTM and CDR2 ANQGSEA. There are 12 residues in the CDR3. In DNA form, the CDR3 reads TGCAGCGTTGGAGGCTCCTACAATGAGCAGTTCTTC. Translated, it gives CSVGGSYNEQFF.

The chain links TRBV5-1 to TRBJ2-7; maybe TRBD2 (5 bases). CDR3 size: 12 residues. V shed 8 bases and J shed 2 bases, with 11 bases lying between them. Per germline, CDR1 SGHRS and CDR2 YFSETQ. In DNA, the CDR3 is TGCGCCAGTGGGGAGTCTGCCTACGAGCAGTACTTC. This translates into CASGESAYEQYF. The whole variable domain, filled in from reference TRBV5-1 and TRBJ2-7, reads KAGVTQTPRYLIKTRGQQVTLSCSPISGHRSVSWYQQTPGQGLQFLFEYFSETQRNKGNFPGRFSGRQFSNSRSEMNVSTLELGDSALYLCASGESAYEQYFGPGTRLTVT.

CDR3 sequence (DNA): TGTGCCATCAGTGGTCAGGGAACCAACGAGCAGTACTTC. Its translation is CAISGQGTNEQYF. The chain combines TRBV10-3 with TRBJ2-7, with D possibly TRBD1 on 5 matching bases. Germline CDR1 and CDR2: ENHRY and SYGVKD. CDR3 length equals 13 residues. Trimming cost V 4 bases and J 5 bases, with 12 bases left between them.

V usage is TRBV6-5 and J usage is TRBJ1-2, with 8 bases lining up with TRBD1. The CDR3 loop spans 16 amino acids. With 0 bases clipped from V and 0 bases from J, the junction kept 3 bases outside the gene matches. Germline assignment: CDR1 MNHEY and CDR2 SVGAGI. The CDR3 nucleotides are TGTGCCAGCAGTTACTCGATGACAGGGGCTAACTATGGCTACACCTTC. This translates into CASSYSMTGANYGYTF.

This clone was picked up a small number of times. The chain is built from TRBV19 and TRBJ1-4; the D gene is possibly TRBD1 (6 bases). The ends were cut back, 8 bases at V and 3 bases at J, with 25 bases in the middle. This CDR3 is built from 18 residues. In germline, CDR1 is LNHDA, CDR2 SQIVND (reference sequence). CDR3 sequence (DNA): TGTGCCAGTCGGGGCCGGGACAAAACCCTACTACCTAATGAAAAACTGTTTTTT. Translating it yields CASRGRDKTLLPNEKLFF.

The chain joins TRBV5-4 to TRBJ1-5; D is unresolved. The CDR3 length is 14 residues. The V end lost 4 bases, the J end lost 4 bases, and 12 bases lay between the germline ends. Germline V lookup: CDR1 SGHNT, CDR2 YYREEE (reference sequence). For the CDR3, the DNA is TGTGCCAGCAGCAACGGACTGACTAATCAGCCCCAGCATTTT. The encoded protein is CASSNGLTNQPQHF.

This sequence joins TRBV5-6 and TRBJ2-3, with 10 positions matching TRBD2. The CDR3 loop spans 15 amino acids. V dropped 0 bases and J dropped 5; count of bases not matched to a gene: 3. Germline CDR1 SGHDT, CDR2 YYEEEE. For the CDR3, the DNA is TGTGCCAGCAGCTTGGCTTCTAGCGGGGGAGATACGCAGTATTTT. Its protein is CASSLASSGGDTQYF.

The chain is built from TRBV27 and TRBJ1-5; 8 bases align to TRBD1. Germline V gene data show CDR1 as MNHEY and CDR2 as SMNVEV (reference sequence). Trimming took 5 bases from V and 0 from J; bases not matched to a gene: 18. This CDR3 is built from 20 residues. In DNA form, the CDR3 reads TGTGCCAGCAGTCAACGGGTCCGGCCAGGGGGCGGGTATAGCAATCAGCCCCAGCATTTT. Amino acids: CASSQRVRPGGGYSNQPQHF.

The rearrangement uses TRBV7-2 and TRBJ2-7, with D possibly being TRBD2 (6 bases). Germline CDR1 reads SGHTA; CDR2 reads FQGNSA. The CDR3 consists of 14 residues. Between the trimmed V and J ends, which lost 3 bases and 4 bases, there was a span of 13 bases. The DNA of the CDR3 is TGTGCCAGCAGCTTGGAGGGTAAGGTTTACGAGCAGTACTTC. It is translated as CASSLEGKVYEQYF.

This rearrangement joins TRBV28 to TRBJ1-5; 10 nucleotides agree with TRBD1. This CDR3 comprises 15 residues. V lost 8 bases, J lost 9 bases, and 13 bases stayed unmatched. Germline CDR1 MDHEN, CDR2 SYDVKM. CDR3 residues: CASRTGGLVRVPQHF. DNA for the CDR3: TGTGCCAGCCGGACAGGGGGATTGGTCCGGGTGCCCCAGCATTTT.